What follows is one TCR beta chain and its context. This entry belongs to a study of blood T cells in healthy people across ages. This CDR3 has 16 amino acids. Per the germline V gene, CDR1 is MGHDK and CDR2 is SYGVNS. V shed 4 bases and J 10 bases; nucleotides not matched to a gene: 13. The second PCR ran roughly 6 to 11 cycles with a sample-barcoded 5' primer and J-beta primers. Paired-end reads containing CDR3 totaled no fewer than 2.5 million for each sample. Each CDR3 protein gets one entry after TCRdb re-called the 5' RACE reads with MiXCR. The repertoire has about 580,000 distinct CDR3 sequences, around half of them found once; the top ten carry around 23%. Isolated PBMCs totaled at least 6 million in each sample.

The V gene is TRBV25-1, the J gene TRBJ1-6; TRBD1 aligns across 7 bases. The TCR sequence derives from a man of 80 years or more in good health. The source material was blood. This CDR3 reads CASSGASTGLRSPLHF. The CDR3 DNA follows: TGTGCCAGCAGTGGAGCCTCGACAGGGCTACGGTCACCCCTCCACTTT.